The rows below give T cell receptor beta chains drawn from one sample of a study of human T cells and chemical hapten exposure. TCRdb reprocessed the RACE reads with MiXCR, giving one entry per CDR3 protein. The sample yields just under 350,000 distinct CDR3 sequences, around 7% seen once. This specimen was whole blood, taken in connection with sensitization to the hapten diphenylcyclopropenone (DPC). These receptors were taken from a woman between 18 and 29 years old with alopecia areata. Some clones in this sample may be carry-over from other donors' samples. CDR3s include the opening cysteine and the closing phenylalanine or tryptophan. Fields, in order: clone size, D gene, J gene, V gene, CDR3 length, CDR3 protein, CDR3 DNA. D genes are given only for firm matches. For some rows the clone size is stated as once, few or many, or as a class when expanded; others skip it.

many | TRBD2 | TRBJ2-3 | TRBV27 | 15 | CASSLFGGGAATQYF | TGTGCCAGCAGTTTATTCGGCGGGGGGGCCGCTACGCAGTATTTT
. | . | TRBJ1-2 | TRBV4-1 | 15 | CASSQVRAFNYGYTF | TGCGCCAGCAGCCAAGTCAGAGCCTTTAACTATGGCTACACCTTC
many | TRBD1 | TRBJ2-3 | TRBV5-1 | 15 | CASSPGTGEGDTQYF | TGCGCCAGCAGCCCGGGGACAGGGGAAGGAGATACGCAGTATTTT
. | . | TRBJ1-6 | TRBV12-3/TRBV12-4 | 16 | CASSSPPGFYNSPLHF | TGTGCCAGCAGTTCCCCCCCCGGTTTCTATAATTCACCCCTCCACTTT
many | TRBD1 | TRBJ1-5 | TRBV7-2 | 13 | CASSQTGTQPQHF | TGTGCCAGCAGCCAGACAGGGACTCAGCCCCAGCATTTT
many | . | TRBJ1-5 | TRBV4-3 | 14 | CASSQDLGWQPQHF | TGCGCCAGCAGCCAAGATCTGGGATGGCAGCCCCAGCATTTT
few | . | TRBJ1-2 | TRBV5-4 | 15 | CASSLVGPGGYGYTF | TGTGCCAGCAGCCTTGTCGGACCGGGAGGATATGGCTACACCTTC
few | . | TRBJ1-2 | TRBV6-2/TRBV6-3 | 13 | CASRTVANYGYTF | TGTGCCAGCAGAACCGTAGCGAACTATGGCTACACCTTC
few | . | TRBJ2-1 | TRBV6-2/TRBV6-3 | 16 | CASSSPRTGPGEEQFF | TGTGCCAGCAGTTCGCCTCGGACCGGGCCCGGGGAGGAGCAGTTCTTC
many | . | TRBJ1-5 | TRBV29-1 | 13 | CSVGASSYQPQHF | TGCAGCGTTGGGGCTTCCTCATATCAGCCCCAGCATTTT
. | . | TRBJ1-5 | TRBV4-3 | 15 | CASSQDRTLNQPQHF | TGCGCCAGCAGCCAAGACAGGACCCTCAATCAGCCCCAGCATTTT
. | . | TRBJ1-2 | TRBV5-5 | 13 | CASTNGINYGYTF | TGTGCCAGCACCAATGGCATTAACTATGGCTACACCTTC
many | . | TRBJ1-2 | TRBV7-2 | 14 | CASSLGSINYGYTF | TGTGCCAGCAGCTTAGGTTCCATTAACTATGGCTACACCTTC
. | . | TRBJ1-2 | TRBV6-1 | 15 | CASRLPWSSNYGYTF | TGTGCCAGCAGATTGCCATGGTCCTCTAACTATGGCTACACCTTC
many | . | TRBJ1-2 | TRBV10-3 | 13 | CAIGEGPLYGYTF | TGTGCCATCGGGGAGGGACCGCTCTATGGCTACACCTTC
many | . | TRBJ1-3 | TRBV29-1 | 15 | CSVENRGRAGNTIYF | TGCAGCGTTGAAAATCGGGGCAGGGCTGGAAACACCATATATTTT
few | TRBD1 | TRBJ1-2 | TRBV2 | 15 | CASSRLQGVSVGYTF | TGTGCCAGCTCAAGATTACAGGGGGTATCGGTTGGCTACACCTTC
few | . | TRBJ1-2 | TRBV28 | 14 | CASTPGTSDYGYTF | TGTGCCAGCACCCCGGGGACGAGTGACTATGGCTACACCTTC
. | TRBD2 | TRBJ2-1 | TRBV24-1 | 13 | CATRSGGADEQFF | TGTGCCACCAGAAGCGGGGGGGCAGATGAGCAGTTCTTC
many | . | TRBJ1-1 | TRBV7-2 | 14 | CASSFRVLATEAFF | TGTGCCAGCAGCTTCCGTGTCCTGGCCACTGAAGCTTTCTTT
. | . | TRBJ1-5 | TRBV2 | 13 | CASSEEYRQPQHF | TGTGCCAGCAGTGAAGAATATCGTCAGCCCCAGCATTTT
few | TRBD1 | TRBJ1-5 | TRBV6-5 | 15 | CASRGGQGGNQPQHF | TGTGCCAGCAGGGGCGGACAGGGTGGAAATCAGCCCCAGCATTTT
many | TRBD2 | TRBJ2-3 | TRBV4-3 | 16 | CASSQTLAGGPDTQYF | TGCGCCAGCAGCCAAACACTAGCGGGGGGGCCAGATACGCAGTATTTT
. | . | TRBJ2-7 | TRBV28 | 15 | CASRHTMSRDHEQYF | TGTGCCAGCAGACACACGATGAGCAGGGACCACGAGCAGTACTTC
few | TRBD2 | TRBJ2-3 | TRBV7-2 | 18 | CASSLAPVSSGARDTQYF | TGTGCCAGCAGCTTAGCGCCTGTTAGTAGCGGGGCCCGGGATACGCAGTATTTT